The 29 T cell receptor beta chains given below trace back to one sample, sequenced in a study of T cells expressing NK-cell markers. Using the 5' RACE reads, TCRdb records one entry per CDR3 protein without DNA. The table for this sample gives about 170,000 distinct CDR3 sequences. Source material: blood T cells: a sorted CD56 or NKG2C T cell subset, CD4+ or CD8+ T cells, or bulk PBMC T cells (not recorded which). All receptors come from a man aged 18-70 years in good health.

This chain's CDR3 is CATRTKGETQYF. The rearrangement uses TRBV6-1 and TRBJ2-5; without DNA, the TCRdb call of TRBD1 cannot be checked. Per the germline V gene, CDR1 is MNHNS and CDR2 is SASEGT. CDR3 length: 12 amino acids.

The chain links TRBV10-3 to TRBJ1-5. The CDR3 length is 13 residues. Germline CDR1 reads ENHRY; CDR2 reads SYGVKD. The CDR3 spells CAISAEGRQPQHF.

The CDR3 region is CASSHSSSYNEQFF. This sequence joins TRBV9 and TRBJ2-1. Per the germline V gene, CDR1 is SGDLS and CDR2 is YYNGEE. The CDR3 runs to 14 residues. Filled out from reference TRBV9 and TRBJ2-1, the complete variable domain reads DSGVTQTPKHLITATGQRVTLRCSPRSGDLSVYWYQQSLDQGLQFLIQYYNGEERAKGNILERFSAQQFPDLHSELNLSSLELGDSALYFCASSHSSSYNEQFFGPGTRLTVL.

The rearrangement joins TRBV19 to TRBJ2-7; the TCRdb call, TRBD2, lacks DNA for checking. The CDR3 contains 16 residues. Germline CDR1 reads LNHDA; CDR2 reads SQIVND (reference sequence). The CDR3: CASSPGTSGDPYEQYF.

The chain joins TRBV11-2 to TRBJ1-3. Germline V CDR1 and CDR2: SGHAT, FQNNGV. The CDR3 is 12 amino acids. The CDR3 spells CASSGERNTIYF.

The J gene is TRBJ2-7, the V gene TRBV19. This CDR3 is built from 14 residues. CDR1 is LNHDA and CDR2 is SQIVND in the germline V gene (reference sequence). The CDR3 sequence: CASSIGSASGEQYF.

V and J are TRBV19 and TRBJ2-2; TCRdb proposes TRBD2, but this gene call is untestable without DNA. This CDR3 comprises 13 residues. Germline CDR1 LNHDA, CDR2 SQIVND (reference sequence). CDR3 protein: CASALRVSGELFF.

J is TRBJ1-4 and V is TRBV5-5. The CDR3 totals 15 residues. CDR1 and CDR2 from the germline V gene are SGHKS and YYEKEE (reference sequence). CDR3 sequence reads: CASSLLSWEAEKLFF.

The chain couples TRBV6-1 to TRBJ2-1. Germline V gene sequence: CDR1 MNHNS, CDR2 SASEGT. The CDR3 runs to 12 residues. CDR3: CASSVIYNEQFF.

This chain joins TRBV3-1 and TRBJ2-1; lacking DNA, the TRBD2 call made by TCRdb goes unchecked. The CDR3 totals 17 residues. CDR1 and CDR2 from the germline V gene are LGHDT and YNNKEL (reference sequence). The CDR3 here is CASSQTALAGYYNEQFF.

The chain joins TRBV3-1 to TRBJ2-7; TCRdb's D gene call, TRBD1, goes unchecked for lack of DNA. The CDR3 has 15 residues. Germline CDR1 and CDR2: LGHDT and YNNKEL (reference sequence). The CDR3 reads CASSALEGGPYEQYF.

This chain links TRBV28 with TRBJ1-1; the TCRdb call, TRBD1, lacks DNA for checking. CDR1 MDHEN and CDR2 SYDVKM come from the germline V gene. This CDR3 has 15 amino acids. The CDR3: CASKGTGGENTEAFF. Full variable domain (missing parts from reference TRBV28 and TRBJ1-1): DVKVTQSSRYLVKRTGEKVFLECVQDMDHENMFWYRQDPGLGLRLIYFSYDVKMKEKGDIPEGYSVSREKKERFSLILESASTNQTSMYLCASKGTGGENTEAFFGQGTRLTVV.

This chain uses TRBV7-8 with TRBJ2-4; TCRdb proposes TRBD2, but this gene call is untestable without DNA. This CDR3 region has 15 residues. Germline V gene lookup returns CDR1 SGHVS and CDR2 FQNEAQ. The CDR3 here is CASSLTSSAKNIQYF.

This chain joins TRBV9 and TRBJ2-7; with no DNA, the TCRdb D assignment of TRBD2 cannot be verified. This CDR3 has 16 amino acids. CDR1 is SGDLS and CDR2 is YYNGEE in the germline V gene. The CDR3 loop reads CASSVQGTSGYYEQYF.

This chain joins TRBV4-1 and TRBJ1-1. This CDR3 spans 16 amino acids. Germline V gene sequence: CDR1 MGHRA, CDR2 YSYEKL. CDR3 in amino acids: CASSQTIRFGNTEAFF.

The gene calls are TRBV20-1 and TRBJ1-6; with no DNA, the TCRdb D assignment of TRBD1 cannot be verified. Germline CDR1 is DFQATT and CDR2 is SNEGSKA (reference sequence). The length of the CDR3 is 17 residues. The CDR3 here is CSARKRQESSYNSPLHF.

The chain's CDR3 is CASSPDNYGYTF. The rearrangement uses TRBV6-5 and TRBJ1-2. Germline V CDR1 and CDR2: MNHEY, SVGAGI. CDR3 length: 12 residues.

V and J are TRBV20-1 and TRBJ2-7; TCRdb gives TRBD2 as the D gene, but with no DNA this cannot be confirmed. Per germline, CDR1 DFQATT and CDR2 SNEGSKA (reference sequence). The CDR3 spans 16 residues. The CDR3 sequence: CSARGRLAGDSYEQYF.

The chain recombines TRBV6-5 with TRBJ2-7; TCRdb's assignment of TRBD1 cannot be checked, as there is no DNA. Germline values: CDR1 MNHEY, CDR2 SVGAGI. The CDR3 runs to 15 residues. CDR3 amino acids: CASSYGPGGTYEQYF.

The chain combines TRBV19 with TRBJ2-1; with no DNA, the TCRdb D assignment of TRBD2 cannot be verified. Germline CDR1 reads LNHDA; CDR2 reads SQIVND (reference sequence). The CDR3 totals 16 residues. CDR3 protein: CASIPSGGRSYNEQFF.

The CDR3 region is CASSLVPGASGYNEQFF. The chain carries TRBV11-2 and TRBJ2-1; TCRdb gives TRBD2 as the D gene, but with no DNA this cannot be confirmed. CDR1 is SGHAT and CDR2 is FQNNGV in the germline V gene. The CDR3 length is 17 residues.

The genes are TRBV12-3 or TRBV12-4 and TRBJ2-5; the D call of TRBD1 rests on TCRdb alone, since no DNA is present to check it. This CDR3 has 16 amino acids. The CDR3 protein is CASSLEPRAILETQYF.

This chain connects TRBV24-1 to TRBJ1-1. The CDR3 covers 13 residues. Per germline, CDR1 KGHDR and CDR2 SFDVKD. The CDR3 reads CATSALHGTEAFF.

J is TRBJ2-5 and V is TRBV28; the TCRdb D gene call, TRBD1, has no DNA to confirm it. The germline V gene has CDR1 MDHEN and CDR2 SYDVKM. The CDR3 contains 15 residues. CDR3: CASSFDRPYQETQYF.

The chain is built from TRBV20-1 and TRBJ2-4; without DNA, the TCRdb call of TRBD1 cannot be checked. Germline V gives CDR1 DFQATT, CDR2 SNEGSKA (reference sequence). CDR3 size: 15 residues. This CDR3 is CSARVLGDPGNIQYF.

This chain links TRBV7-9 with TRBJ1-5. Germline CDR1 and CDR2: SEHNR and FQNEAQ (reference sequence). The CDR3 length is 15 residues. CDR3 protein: CASSARGGNNQPQHF.

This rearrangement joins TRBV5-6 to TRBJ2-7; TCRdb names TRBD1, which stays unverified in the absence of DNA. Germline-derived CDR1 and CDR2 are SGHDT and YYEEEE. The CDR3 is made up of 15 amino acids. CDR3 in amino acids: CASSLGDTETYEQYF.

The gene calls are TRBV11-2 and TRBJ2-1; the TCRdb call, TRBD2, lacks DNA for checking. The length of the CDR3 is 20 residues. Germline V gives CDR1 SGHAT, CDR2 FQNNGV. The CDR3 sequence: CASRPDSSGGVLTGHNEQFF.

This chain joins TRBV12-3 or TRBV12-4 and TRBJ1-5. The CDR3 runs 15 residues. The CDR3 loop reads CASSPAGWGNQPQHF.